A selection of T cell receptor beta chains follows, all from one sample in a study of CD8+ T cells in alopecia areata. Assay used: immunoSEQ multiplex PCR; TCRdb lists only in-frame clones, some missing. The repertoire includes roughly 92,000 clones, around three quarters of them detected once, and 15% to 20% sits in the top ten. The material was CD8+ T cells sorted from blood, obtained at roughly week 45, from a patient treated with tofacitinib. These receptors originate from a human donor with alopecia areata. Each CDR3 is given with its conserved first and last residue. A D gene is named only where the DNA matches it firmly. Clone size appears in some rows only: once, few, many, or a class for an expanded clone.

d_gene: .; j_gene: TRBJ1-1; abundance: .; v_gene: TRBV6-6; CDR3aa: CASSYSGVETEAFF
d_gene: .; j_gene: TRBJ1-1; abundance: few; v_gene: TRBV12-5; CDR3aa: CASGITGSTEAFF
d_gene: .; j_gene: TRBJ1-6; abundance: .; v_gene: TRBV7-2; CDR3aa: CASSSVGGNPATPLHF
d_gene: .; j_gene: TRBJ2-7; abundance: .; v_gene: TRBV2; CDR3aa: CASTRRGDSYEQYF
d_gene: .; j_gene: TRBJ2-1; abundance: .; v_gene: TRBV6-5; CDR3aa: CASSYVGGHNEQFF
d_gene: .; j_gene: TRBJ2-7; abundance: .; v_gene: TRBV25-1; CDR3aa: CASSDSENSYEQYF
d_gene: .; j_gene: TRBJ2-1; abundance: .; v_gene: TRBV5-1; CDR3aa: CASSLNSGSSYNEQFF
d_gene: TRBD1; j_gene: TRBJ1-1; abundance: .; v_gene: TRBV5-1; CDR3aa: CASSTGQGLSDTEAFF
d_gene: TRBD2; j_gene: TRBJ2-7; abundance: .; v_gene: TRBV7-3; CDR3aa: CASSLTAGGRYEQYF
d_gene: .; j_gene: TRBJ2-3; abundance: .; v_gene: TRBV29-1; CDR3aa: CSVPGGTPLTDTQYF